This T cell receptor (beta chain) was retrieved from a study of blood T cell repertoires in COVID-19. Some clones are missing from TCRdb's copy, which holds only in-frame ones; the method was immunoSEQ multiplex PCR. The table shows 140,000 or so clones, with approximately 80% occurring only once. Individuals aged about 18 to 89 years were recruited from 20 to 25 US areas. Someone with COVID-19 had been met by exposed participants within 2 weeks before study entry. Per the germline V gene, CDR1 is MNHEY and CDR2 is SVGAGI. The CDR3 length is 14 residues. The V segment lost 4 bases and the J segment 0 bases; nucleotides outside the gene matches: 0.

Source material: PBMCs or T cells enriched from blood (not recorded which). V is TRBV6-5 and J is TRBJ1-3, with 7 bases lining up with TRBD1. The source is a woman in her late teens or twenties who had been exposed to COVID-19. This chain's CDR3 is CASSWDSSGNTIYF. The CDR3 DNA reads TGTGCCAGCAGTTGGGACAGCTCTGGAAACACCATATATTTT.